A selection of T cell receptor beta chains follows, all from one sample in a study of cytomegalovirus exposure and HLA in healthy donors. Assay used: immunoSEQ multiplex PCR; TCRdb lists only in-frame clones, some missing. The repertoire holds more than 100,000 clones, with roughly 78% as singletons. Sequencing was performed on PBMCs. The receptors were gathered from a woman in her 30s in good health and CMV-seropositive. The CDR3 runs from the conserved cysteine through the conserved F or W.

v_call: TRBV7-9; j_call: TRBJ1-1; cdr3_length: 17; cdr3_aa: CSSSDSQGAEVNTEAFF
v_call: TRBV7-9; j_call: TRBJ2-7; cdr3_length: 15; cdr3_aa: CASSWPGQGDYEQYF
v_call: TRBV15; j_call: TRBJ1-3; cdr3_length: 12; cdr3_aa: CATSRLENTIYF
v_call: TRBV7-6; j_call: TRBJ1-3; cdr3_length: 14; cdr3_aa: CASRPQGSGNTIYF
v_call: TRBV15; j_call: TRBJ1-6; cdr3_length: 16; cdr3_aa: CATSRVRGSYNSPLHF
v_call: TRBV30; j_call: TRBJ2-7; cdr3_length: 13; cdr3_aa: CAWSVLAGHEQYF
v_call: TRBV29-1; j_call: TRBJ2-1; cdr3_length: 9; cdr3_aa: CSDNRVKFF
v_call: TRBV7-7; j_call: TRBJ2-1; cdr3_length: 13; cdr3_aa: CASSTALYNEQFF
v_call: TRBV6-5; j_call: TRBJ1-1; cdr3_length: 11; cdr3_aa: CASAGNTEAFF
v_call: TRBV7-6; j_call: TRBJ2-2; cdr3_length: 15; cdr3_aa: CASSKAGSLTGELFF
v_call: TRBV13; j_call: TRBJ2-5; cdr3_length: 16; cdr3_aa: CASSPATSVHQETQYF
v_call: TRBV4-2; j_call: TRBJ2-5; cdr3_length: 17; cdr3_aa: CASSRSEAGGRQETQYF
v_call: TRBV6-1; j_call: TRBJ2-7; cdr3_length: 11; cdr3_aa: CASSARYEQYF